One and the same sample provided the 8 T cell receptor beta chains below, sequenced in a study of a mutant IDH1 vaccine in newly diagnosed glioma. This table comes from immunoSEQ multiplex PCR, and its TCRdb copy is limited to in-frame clones, with some not included. The profile shows tens of thousands of clones, roughly 84% of them singletons. The antigens of these receptors remain unknown. Time point specified: week 11, during vaccination. Alongside topical imiquimod, each dose of vaccine comprised 300 ug of mutant IDH1 20-mer peptide. Sequencing used PBMCs, obtained from a glioma patient whose treatment included an IDH1 peptide vaccine. These receptors were obtained from a man aged 35-49 years with glioma.

The CDR3 here is CASSGAGGEHEQYF. CDR3 in DNA: TGCGCCAGCAGTGGGGCGGGAGGGGAACACGAGCAGTACTTC. The V gene is TRBV10-1, the J gene TRBJ2-7; 9 bases agree with TRBD2. CDR3 length: 14 amino acids. CDR1 is WNHNN and CDR2 is SYGVQD in the germline V gene (reference sequence). V dropped 4 bases and J dropped 5; count of bases not matched to a gene: 6.

This chain uses TRBV18 with TRBJ2-3; 11 bases match TRBD2. There are 18 residues in the CDR3. Germline values: CDR1 KGHSH, CDR2 LQKENI. V was clipped by 3 bases and J by 3 bases; unmatched bases: 11. CDR3 sequence (DNA): TGTGCCAGCTCACCCCGGGGGACTAGCGGTACTGGAACAGATACGCAGTATTTT. This codes for CASSPRGTSGTGTDTQYF.

This clone has only a few counts. The V call is TRBV11-2, the J call TRBJ2-2; TRBD2 is a possible D gene (5 bases). The V gene lost 4 bases and the J gene lost 4 bases, with 10 bases spanning the gap. CDR3 length: 14 amino acids. Germline-derived CDR1 and CDR2 are SGHAT and FQNNGV. The CDR3 DNA follows: TGTGCCAGCAGCTGGCAGACTACCACCGGGGAGCTGTTTTTT. Amino acids: CASSWQTTTGELFF.

The V gene is TRBV5-1, the J gene TRBJ1-1; D unresolved. Trimming removed 0 bases from V and 2 bases from J, with 11 bases in between. CDR3 length equals 15 residues. Germline CDR1 SGHRS, CDR2 YFSETQ. CDR3 in amino acids: CASSLDSGANTEAFF. The CDR3 DNA is TGCGCCAGCAGCTTGGATTCGGGTGCCAACACTGAAGCTTTCTTT.

Written as DNA, the CDR3 is TGTGCCAGCTCACCACCGTCTAGCGGGGGAGAGACCCAGTACTTC. Protein product: CASSPPSSGGETQYF. The rearrangement uses TRBV18 and TRBJ2-5; TRBD2 matches at 10 bases. V lost 0 bases and J lost 4; bases outside the gene matches: 2. The CDR3 contains 15 residues. Germline-derived CDR1 and CDR2 are KGHSH and LQKENI.

The genes are TRBV25-1 and TRBJ1-1, with 8 positions matching TRBD1. Germline CDR1 MGHDK, CDR2 SYGVNS. After removal of 7 bases from V and 8 bases from J, the junction contained 9 bases not matched to a gene. The CDR3 spans 13 residues. This chain's CDR3 is CASKQGGLMEAFF. Here the CDR3 DNA reads TGTGCCAGCAAACAGGGGGGGCTGATGGAAGCTTTCTTT.

This clone was detected once. The genes are TRBV7-8 and TRBJ2-1; TRBD2 matches 11 bases. The length of the CDR3 is 15 residues. J was trimmed by 9 bases and V by 7 bases; bases with no gene match: 11. The germline V gene encodes CDR1 SGHVS and CDR2 FQNEAQ. CDR3 protein: CASKERGLAVGEQFF. CDR3 nucleotides: TGTGCCAGCAAAGAGAGGGGACTAGCGGTTGGTGAGCAGTTCTTC.

Comment on this clone: Additional DNA sequences in this sample encode the identical CDR3. The J gene is TRBJ2-7, the V gene TRBV5-1; D ambiguous. Germline V CDR1 and CDR2: SGHRS, YFSETQ. The V gene lost 4 bases and the J gene lost 1 base, with 3 bases spanning the gap. This CDR3 spans 11 amino acids. CDR3 nucleotides: TGCGCCAGCAGCGGTTCCTACGAGCAGTACTTC. Translating it yields CASSGSYEQYF.